A selection of T cell receptor beta chains follows, all from one sample in a study of identical twins. From the 5' RACE reads, TCRdb called clonotypes with MiXCR, one entry per CDR3 protein. The repertoire holds roughly 700,000 distinct CDR3 sequences, with under 9% as singletons. The sample was also reused in another study, on yellow fever vaccine responses in identical twins.

Material: PBMCs. Receptors were obtained from a woman aged 18-29 years in good health. CDR3s include the opening cysteine and the closing phenylalanine or tryptophan. The order of the fields is CDR3 protein, CDR3 DNA, CDR3 length, J gene, D gene, V gene, clone size. D genes are given only for firm matches. Clone size appears in some rows only: once, few, many, or a class for an expanded clone.

CDR3aa: CASSPRGRGADYYEQYF
CDR3nt: TGCGCCAGCAGCCCGCGGGGGCGGGGGGCCGATTACTACGAGCAGTACTTC
len: 17
j_gene: TRBJ2-7
d_gene: TRBD2
v_gene: TRBV5-1
abundance: few

CDR3aa: CASSRTSGRPDTQYF
CDR3nt: TGTGCCAGCAGTAGGACTAGCGGGAGGCCAGATACGCAGTATTTT
len: 15
j_gene: TRBJ2-3
d_gene: TRBD2
v_gene: TRBV12-3/TRBV12-4
abundance: NA

CDR3aa: CASSLVGDGNSYEQYF
CDR3nt: TGTGCCAGCAGCTTAGTCGGGGACGGAAACTCCTACGAGCAGTACTTC
len: 16
j_gene: TRBJ2-7
d_gene: NA
v_gene: TRBV7-2
abundance: few

CDR3aa: CASSLGSGGDEQFF
CDR3nt: TGTGCCAGCAGCTTAGGTAGCGGGGGGGATGAGCAGTTCTTC
len: 14
j_gene: TRBJ2-1
d_gene: TRBD2
v_gene: TRBV7-8
abundance: few

CDR3aa: CASSLDRTPQPQHF
CDR3nt: TGTGCCAGCAGCTTAGATCGGACCCCTCAGCCCCAGCATTTT
len: 14
j_gene: TRBJ1-5
d_gene: NA
v_gene: TRBV7-2
abundance: NA

CDR3aa: CASREQETQYF
CDR3nt: TGCGCCAGCAGGGAACAAGAGACCCAGTACTTC
len: 11
j_gene: TRBJ2-5
d_gene: NA
v_gene: TRBV5-1
abundance: few

CDR3aa: CASTPPGEGGPGNTQYF
CDR3nt: TGTGCCAGCACCCCCCCAGGAGAGGGAGGGCCCGGTAATACGCAGTATTTT
len: 17
j_gene: TRBJ2-3
d_gene: TRBD2
v_gene: TRBV12-3/TRBV12-4
abundance: NA

CDR3aa: CASSDVSKPNNEQFF
CDR3nt: TGTGCCAGCAGTGATGTATCGAAACCTAACAATGAGCAGTTCTTC
len: 15
j_gene: TRBJ2-1
d_gene: NA
v_gene: TRBV2
abundance: NA

CDR3aa: CASSQLRDLYEQYF
CDR3nt: TGTGCCAGCAGCCAACTTCGGGACCTCTACGAGCAGTACTTC
len: 14
j_gene: TRBJ2-7
d_gene: NA
v_gene: TRBV3-1
abundance: few

CDR3aa: CASREPGTSGRSTDTQYF
CDR3nt: TGTGCCAGCAGGGAGCCCGGGACTAGCGGGAGGAGCACAGATACGCAGTATTTT
len: 18
j_gene: TRBJ2-3
d_gene: TRBD2
v_gene: TRBV2
abundance: NA

CDR3aa: CASSLTTSGAYEQYF
CDR3nt: TGTGCCAGCAGCTTAACGACTAGCGGGGCCTACGAGCAGTACTTC
len: 15
j_gene: TRBJ2-7
d_gene: TRBD2
v_gene: TRBV7-2
abundance: few

CDR3aa: CASSLPPANYGYTF
CDR3nt: TGTGCCAGCAGCCTCCCGCCGGCTAACTATGGCTACACCTTC
len: 14
j_gene: TRBJ1-2
d_gene: NA
v_gene: TRBV3-1
abundance: few

CDR3aa: CASSPPGTGPEKLFF
CDR3nt: TGTGCCAGCAGTCCACCCGGGACAGGCCCAGAAAAACTGTTTTTT
len: 15
j_gene: TRBJ1-4
d_gene: TRBD1
v_gene: TRBV7-9
abundance: few

CDR3aa: CASSYTVTYEQYF
CDR3nt: TGTGCCAGCAGTTATACGGTAACCTACGAGCAGTACTTC
len: 13
j_gene: TRBJ2-7
d_gene: NA
v_gene: TRBV28
abundance: NA